This T cell receptor (beta chain) was found in a study of shared clonotypes between healthy human individuals. On the study more broadly: Per-donor plates numbered three CD4 naive, three CD4 memory, two CD8 naive and one CD8 memory.

CD45RO-negative, CCR7-positively selected cells formed the naive CD8 fraction, excluding terminally differentiated effector memory CD45RA+ cells. Each subset's genomic DNA was split evenly across several immunoSEQ plates. Sequencing was performed with immunoSEQ multiplex PCR; in TCRdb, only in-frame clones are kept and a portion is missing. The table has about 2.1 million clones, 93% seen once. The V gene lost 2 bases and the J gene lost 2 bases, with 14 bases spanning the gap. The CDR3 runs 16 residues. Germline lookup yields CDR1 MNHEY and CDR2 SMNVEV (reference sequence). The origin of this receptor is a young man in good health. Some clones in this sample may be carry-over from other donors' samples. The V call is TRBV27, the J call TRBJ2-3; a possible D gene is TRBD1 (7 bases). The sequenced sample consisted of naive CD8+ T cells from PBMCs. This CDR3 is CASSLGGGSVTDTQYF. The DNA for the CDR3 is TGTGCCAGCAGTTTAGGAGGGGGCTCCGTCACAGATACGCAGTATTTT.